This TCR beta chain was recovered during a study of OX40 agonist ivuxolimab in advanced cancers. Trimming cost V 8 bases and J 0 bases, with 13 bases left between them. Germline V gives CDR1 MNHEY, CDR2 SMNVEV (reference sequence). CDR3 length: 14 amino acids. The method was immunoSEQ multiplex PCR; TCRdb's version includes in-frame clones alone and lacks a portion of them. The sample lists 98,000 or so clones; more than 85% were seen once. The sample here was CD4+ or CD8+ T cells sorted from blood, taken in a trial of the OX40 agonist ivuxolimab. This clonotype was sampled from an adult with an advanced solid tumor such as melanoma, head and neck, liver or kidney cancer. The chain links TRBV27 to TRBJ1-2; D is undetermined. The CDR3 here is CASPMPGSNYGYTF. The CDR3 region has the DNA TGTGCCAGCCCCATGCCCGGATCTAACTATGGCTACACCTTC.